Listed below are T cell receptor beta chains from one sample, sequenced in a study of Tregs in tolerant kidney transplant recipients. TCRdb keeps only in-frame clones here, not all; method: immunoSEQ multiplex PCR. Here the sample spans about 110,000 clones, 90% being singletons. Material: CD4+ T cells from blood, obtained before the transplant. The receptors were sampled from a human donor who received a combined kidney and bone marrow transplant. The conserved cysteine and the conserved F or W are not part of the CDR3 here. The order of the fields is J gene, V gene, CDR3 protein.

>TRBJ1-1|TRBV5-1
ASSLGGGTGVGTEAF
>TRBJ1-5|TRBV6-5
ASRNSPNQPQH
>TRBJ1-6|TRBV21-1
ASSKGPGPIGNSPLH
>TRBJ2-3|TRBV10-3
AISEASLARDTQY
>TRBJ2-3|TRBV18
ASSPKSASGTDTQY
>TRBJ1-5|TRBV27
ASSLRNRRDRGLNQPQH
>TRBJ1-1|TRBV15
ATSGGFNTEAF
>TRBJ1-1|TRBV11-2
ASVSENTEAF
>TRBJ1-2|TRBV5-1
ASSVTQGSYGYT
>TRBJ1-1|TRBV5-1
ASSSTDSAQAF
>TRBJ1-2|TRBV4-3
ASSQGHGGNYGYT
>TRBJ2-2|TRBV5-5
ASSLVFGGMNTGELF
>TRBJ2-2|TRBV9
ASSVGGQNTGELF
>TRBJ1-1|TRBV4-1
ASSRRRPGGTEAF
>TRBJ1-2|TRBV5-4
ASSPRQGAWDYGYT
>TRBJ2-5|TRBV19
ASGQGRRETQY
>TRBJ1-6|TRBV4-2
ASSQGRSYNSPLH
>TRBJ1-1|TRBV28
ATSRGPNTEAF
>TRBJ2-7|TRBV10-3
AIAKSYEQY
>TRBJ2-3|TRBV30
AWSLGGWTQY
>TRBJ1-3|TRBV9
ASSVGGDGNTIY
>TRBJ2-3|TRBV2
ASLARSSTDTQY
>TRBJ2-1|TRBV6-1
ASSVGGRAWNEQF
>TRBJ2-2|TRBV2
ASTDINTGELF
>TRBJ2-5|TRBV4-1
ASSRAGQLKETQY
>TRBJ2-2|TRBV18
ASSLTPGVAGELF
>TRBJ2-7|TRBV28
ASSFPPSGEQY
>TRBJ2-7|TRBV6-5
ASSYSTLAGGSEQY
>TRBJ1-2|TRBV5-4
ASSLGGQGRTNYGYT
>TRBJ1-5|TRBV2
ASWTGVGNQPQH
>TRBJ1-1|TRBV29-1
SVAGQGGLRTEAF
>TRBJ1-2|TRBV28
ASSSTAGSSNYGYT
>TRBJ2-3|TRBV5-1
ASSLADTQY
>TRBJ2-1|TRBV29-1
SAPPSGIGYNEQF
>TRBJ1-5|TRBV27
ASSPRGQISIQPQH
>TRBJ1-5|TRBV2
ASSADMSNQPQH
>TRBJ1-5|TRBV7-2
ASSLVGEGGQPQH
>TRBJ2-1|TRBV5-1
ASSLLASGRVDEQF
>TRBJ1-1|TRBV18
ASSAIPGTEAF
>TRBJ2-7|TRBV7-4
ASSSGDCRLAGGPAGEQY
>TRBJ1-5|TRBV6-1
ASSDTGSSGQPQH
>TRBJ1-6|TRBV6-1
ASSEGKGAVYNSPLH
>TRBJ2-5|TRBV7-8
ASSLRWGPAGRQETQY
>TRBJ2-5|TRBV7-9
ASSSSLSQDTFGETQY
>TRBJ2-2|TRBV18
ASSRDRFTGELF
>TRBJ1-2|TRBV28
ASSSQGESYT
>TRBJ2-6|TRBV19
ASTETGLAGGANVLT
>TRBJ1-5|TRBV19
ASSQSQGSNQPQH
>TRBJ1-1|TRBV6-4
ASSDSGQFEAF
>TRBJ1-4|TRBV19
ASSIIPSEGALF
>TRBJ2-1|TRBV10-3
AIARDYLYNEQF
>TRBJ2-1|TRBV28
ASSLSLARMEQF
>TRBJ2-7|TRBV5-1
ASSLPPGGDVSYEQY
>TRBJ1-1|TRBV11-2
ASSTLGGGLGEAF
>TRBJ1-2|TRBV20-1
EGGGGYGYT
>TRBJ1-2|TRBV4-1
ASSQEGAGGDYGYT
>TRBJ2-2|TRBV19
ASSMGRSNTGELF
>TRBJ2-7|TRBV15
ATKTGQGPTYEQY
>TRBJ2-1|TRBV7-2
ASSLAGQDHNEQF
>TRBJ1-2|TRBV15
ATAPGQGRTKYGYT